This passage covers 7 T cell receptor beta chains from one sample sequenced in a study of sequential checkpoint blockade in melanoma. Treatment denoted: randomized to nivolumab then ipilimumab (arm A) or the reverse (arm B). TCRdb keeps only in-frame clones here, not all; method: immunoSEQ multiplex PCR. The sample holds tens of thousands of clones, about two thirds seen once. The sample was CD8+ T cells sorted from blood (inferred from file names), taken from a patient given nivolumab and ipilimumab in sequence. These receptors were collected from a human donor with melanoma.

The J gene is TRBJ2-7, the V gene TRBV7-8, with D maybe TRBD2 (5 bases). Trimming left V 1 base short and J 3 bases short, with 13 bases between. The germline V gene encodes CDR1 SGHVS and CDR2 FQNEAQ. The CDR3 totals 15 residues. DNA for the CDR3: TGTGCCAGCAGCTTAGGAGGGCCGGGGAGCTACGAGCAGTACTTC. Protein sequence: CASSLGGPGSYEQYF.

The chain couples TRBV7-9 to TRBJ1-2; 9 bases are shared with TRBD1. The ends lost 0 bases at V and 4 bases at J; junction bases unmatched: 3. CDR1 is SEHNR and CDR2 is FQNEAQ in the germline V gene (reference sequence). The CDR3 extends over 15 amino acids. CDR3 coding DNA: TGTGCCAGCAGCTTAGCGGGACAGGGTGGCTATGGCTACACCTTC. Its protein product is CASSLAGQGGYGYTF.

This clone has a single count. The rearrangement joins TRBV9 to TRBJ1-1; TRBD1 agrees at 7 bases. The CDR3 loop spans 13 amino acids. Germline trimming cut 4 bases from V and 7 bases from J; bases unmatched to any gene: 7. Per germline, CDR1 SGDLS and CDR2 YYNGEE. CDR3 nucleotide sequence: TGTGCCAGCAGCTCCGGGACAGACGTTGAAGCTTTCTTT. Translated, it gives CASSSGTDVEAFF. Full variable domain (remainder filled in from reference TRBV9 and TRBJ1-1): DSGVTQTPKHLITATGQRVTLRCSPRSGDLSVYWYQQSLDQGLQFLIQYYNGEERAKGNILERFSAQQFPDLHSELNLSSLELGDSALYFCASSSGTDVEAFFGQGTRLTVV.

The gene calls are TRBV15 and TRBJ1-5; D call uncertain. V gave up 0 bases and J gave up 7 bases, with 7 bases separating them. Looked up from germline, CDR1 is LNHNV and CDR2 is YYDKDF (reference sequence). CDR3 length: 13 residues. In DNA form, the CDR3 reads TGTGCCACCAGCAGAGATCGAGGCCAGCCCCAGCATTTT. As protein: CATSRDRGQPQHF.

The chain is built from TRBV6-5 and TRBJ2-5; 7 bases are a match to TRBD1. The CDR3 runs to 14 residues. Looked up from germline, CDR1 is MNHEY and CDR2 is SVGAGI. V trimming: 6 bases; J trimming: 3 bases; junction bases outside the gene matches: 7. In DNA form, the CDR3 reads TGTGCCAGCAGCCACAGGGGCCCTGAAGAGACCCAGTACTTC. It yields the protein CASSHRGPEETQYF.

This chain connects TRBV6-1 to TRBJ2-3; 7 positions match TRBD1. The CDR3 extends over 13 amino acids. V was clipped by 8 bases and J by 5 bases; unmatched bases: 7. Germline V gene data show CDR1 as MNHNS and CDR2 as SASEGT. The CDR3 DNA sequence: TGTGCCAGCTCGCGGACAGGAAAAGATACGCAGTATTTT. Protein: CASSRTGKDTQYF.

This chain connects TRBV9 to TRBJ2-1; D perhaps matches TRBD1 (6 bases). The V and J ends lost 3 bases and 6 bases respectively, with 13 bases between them. The germline gives CDR1 SGDLS, CDR2 YYNGEE. The CDR3 is 14 residues long. CDR3 amino acids: CASSAAGTPNEQFF. Here the CDR3 DNA reads TGTGCCAGCAGCGCAGCCGGGACACCCAATGAGCAGTTCTTC.